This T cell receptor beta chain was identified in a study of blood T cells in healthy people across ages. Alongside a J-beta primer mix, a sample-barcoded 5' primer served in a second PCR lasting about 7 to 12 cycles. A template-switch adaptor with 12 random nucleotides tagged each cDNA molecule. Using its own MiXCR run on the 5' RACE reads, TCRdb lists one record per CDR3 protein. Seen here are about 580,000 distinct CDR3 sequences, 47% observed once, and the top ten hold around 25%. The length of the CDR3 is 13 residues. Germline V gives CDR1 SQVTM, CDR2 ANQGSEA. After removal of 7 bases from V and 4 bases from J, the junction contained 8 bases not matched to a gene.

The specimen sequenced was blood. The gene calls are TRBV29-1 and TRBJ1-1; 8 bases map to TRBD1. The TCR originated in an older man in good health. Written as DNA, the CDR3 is TGCAGCGCCATGGACAGGGTTGGCACTGAAGCTTTCTTT. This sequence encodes CSAMDRVGTEAFF.